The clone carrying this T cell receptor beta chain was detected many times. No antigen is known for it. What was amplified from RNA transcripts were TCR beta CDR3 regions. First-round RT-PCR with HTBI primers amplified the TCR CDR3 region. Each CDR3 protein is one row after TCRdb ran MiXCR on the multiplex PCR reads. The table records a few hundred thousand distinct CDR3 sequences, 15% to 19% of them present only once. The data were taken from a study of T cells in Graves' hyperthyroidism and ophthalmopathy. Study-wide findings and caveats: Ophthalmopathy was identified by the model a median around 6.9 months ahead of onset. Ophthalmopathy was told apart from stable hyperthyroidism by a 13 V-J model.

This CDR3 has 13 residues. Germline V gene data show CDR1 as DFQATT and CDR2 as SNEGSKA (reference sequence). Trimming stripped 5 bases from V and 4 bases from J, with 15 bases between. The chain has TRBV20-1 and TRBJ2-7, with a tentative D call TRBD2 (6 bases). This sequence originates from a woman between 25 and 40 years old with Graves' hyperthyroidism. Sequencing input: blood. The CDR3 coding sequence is TGCAGTGCTCCAGGGAGGTGGTCGTACGAGCAGTACTTC. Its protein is CSAPGRWSYEQYF.